Listed here is a single T cell receptor beta chain. Its antigen is not yet known. No base quality values were provided; no much bigger clone lies one nucleotide off. The data belong to a study of cytomegalovirus exposure and HLA in healthy donors (TCRdb year 2017). Concerning the study at large: An earlier analysis of approximately 640 of the donors reported approximately 290 Gb of sequence data and 117 million unique TCR beta sequences from some 180 million T cells. Every repertoire in the discovery cohort had been generated on one and the same sequencing platform. Genome-wide SNP genotypes for about three fifths of the roughly 670 donors were used in a later genetic analysis, which treated that subset as a discovery cohort. An early release covering about 600 HLA-typed donors comprised 250 to 350 gigabases of sequencing data and about 90 million unique TCR sequences. The study was designed to test whether signatures of past pathogen exposure could be identified by cataloging public T cell receptors. Across 300 to 400 genotyped donors of the cohort, an average of roughly 200,000 unique TCR beta nucleotide sequences per donor were sequenced, and approximately 17% of those sequences were non-productive. The later analysis used no new phenotypic data to find candidate immune exposures, relying instead on TCR beta sequences and their occurrence across donors. The genetic ancestry cluster associated with self-reported Caucasian donors included about four fifths of the 398 genotyped donors. A handful of DR-DQ haplotypes were handled as single units for association and clustering because linkage in the cohort was strong. The study combined high-throughput TCR immunosequencing, statistical association of individual TCRs with disease status, and machine learning to predict cytomegalovirus infection status. A later analysis re-examined previously published TCR beta repertoires from around 670 donors and added high-resolution HLA genotyping to investigate patterns of TCR occurrence. Besides the first cohort of around 670 subjects, a separate validation cohort made up of 120 different subjects was used. Alongside the repertoire data, information on donor age, sex, ethnicity and CMV serostatus was compiled. In an earlier analysis of more than 550 of the donors, high-throughput TCR beta sequencing was used to judge whether each TCR beta V gene segment behaved as functional or pseudogenic. The number of donors typed differed by locus, with roughly 629-640 for A, B, C, DRB1 and DQB1, over 500 for DQA1, 606 for DPA1, and some 440 for DPB1. The study used immunosequencing to profile the T cell repertoires of several hundred subjects and linked those repertoires to cytomegalovirus serostatus. HLA typing covered class I and class II loci at four-digit resolution.

On the study overall, not on this receptor specifically: Sequencing depth was assumed to be roughly uniform across donors in the presence/absence analyses, though that assumption may not hold. HLA typing was unavailable for some donors at each locus, so association tests used only the typed subset. Linkage disequilibrium might explain the correlated functional status among segregating V segments, but an unknown experimental factor could not be excluded. When HLA alleles, especially DR and DQ, strongly co-occurred, attributing TCR associations to individual alleles was difficult. Some IMGT-functional V segments, including TRBV6-2 and TRBV6-3, could not be told apart with the 87-base-pair reads, so those segments were excluded. According to a later analysis, TCR association rates differed among HLA loci, with DRB1 alleles showing the most associated TCRs and HLA-C alleles showing the fewest. Immune exposure information for the cohort was limited to CMV serostatus. Compared with the 666-donor mean, donors in an Asian-associated ancestry cluster had fewer N-insertions in productive TCRs, according to a later genetic analysis. In a later analysis, HLA-associated TCR beta chains were found to be more clonally expanded and to have lower generation probabilities than equally common non-associated chains. V-gene and J-gene trimming of TCR beta chains was associated with a missense DCLRE1C variant in a later genetic analysis, and the association was replicated in an independent cohort. According to a later analysis, parvovirus B19, influenza, CMV and Epstein-Barr virus appeared linked to several top co-occurrence clusters. The earlier analysis of 587 of the donors excluded 15 to 20 rarely observed V segments, including chromosome 9 orphons, because counts were too low. In a later analysis, some 18,000 TCR beta sequences were associated with specific HLA alleles at a false discovery rate of 0.05. This cohort had only TCR beta chains sequenced, and the lack of alpha or paired-chain data limited which features could be detected. A few of the identified cytomegalovirus-associated TCR beta chains were confirmed in vitro to be specific for cytomegalovirus antigens. In the study, 164 TCR beta chains were listed as associated with cytomegalovirus. Most TCR sequences were seen in very few donors, while some public TCRs were found in many individuals. The authors suggested that the approach could potentially be generalized to other disease states and immunological phenotypes. A later analysis found that most CMV-associated TCR beta chains appeared HLA-restricted, with HLA associations seemingly driven largely by CMV exposure. The classifier was reported to diagnose cytomegalovirus status with high specificity and sensitivity in both the original and validation cohorts. A group of highly shared sequence variants was considered likely to be a technical artifact of the sequencing pipeline. A further reported finding was that TCR beta sequences accurately predicted the HLA-A and HLA-B alleles for most subjects in the first cohort. In an earlier analysis of 587 of the donors, most TCR beta V segments appeared in productive rearrangements about 90% or about 30% of the time, broadly matching IMGT annotations.

Libraries were made using the immunoSEQ multiplex PCR assay. A mixture of 60 forward primers for TCR Vbeta segments and 13 reverse primers for TCR Jbeta segments was used in the multiplex PCR. The CDR3 region of rearranged TCR beta genes was amplified from genomic DNA by a multiplex PCR assay. The Illumina HiSeq System was used to sequence the amplified TCR beta libraries as 87-base-pair reads. On the authors' methods: A later analysis tallied around 82 million unique TCR beta chains across the roughly 610 repertoires, and approximately 12 million of those chains were shared by two or more donors. To remove PCR and sequencing errors, raw reads were error-corrected and collapsed into unique sequences using a nearest-neighbor algorithm that merged closely related sequences. CDR3 sequences were aligned to IMGT reference sequences to assign V, D and J gene segments. Each retained sequence needed at least a six-nucleotide match to both a V gene segment and a J gene segment. A rearrangement was called productive if the CDR3 had no stop codons and remained in frame with V and J, and every other rearrangement was called non-productive. CDR3 was defined by IMGT convention, running from the second conserved V-encoded cysteine to the conserved J-encoded phenylalanine. Sequences without an unambiguous match to a single V gene segment were excluded from the earlier analysis of 450 to 650 of the donors. An earlier analysis of around 600 of the donors classified V segments as functional when productive rearrangements were above 56.7% and as segregating when the standard deviation between donors was above 5%. A statistical classification framework was built for diagnosing cytomegalovirus status from the catalog of TCR beta chain sequences. In a later analysis, V and J genes were assigned by comparing TCR nucleotide sequences against IMGT/GENE-DB human TR gene sequences. A later analysis assigned CDR3 sequences and most-parsimonious VDJ recombination scenarios with the TCRdist pipeline. In a later analysis, each TCR beta chain was defined by its CDR3 amino acid sequence together with its V-gene family, and reads without a unique V-gene family were excluded. To address suspected cross-contamination and a sequencing artifact, a later analysis removed some 620 highly shared, low-generation-probability nucleotide sequences. A later analysis calculated a clonal expansion index for each public chain from normalized within-repertoire ranks of inferred template counts. In a later analysis, generation probabilities were computed with a VDJ recombination model fitted to out-of-frame rearrangements, and the resulting probabilities were checked against IGoR. A later analysis scored TCR-TCR, TCR-HLA and TCR-CMV co-occurrence with hypergeometric tests, applying a repertoire-size bias correction to TCR pairs. A later analysis estimated false discovery rates by permuting HLA or CMV assignments 20 times. In a later analysis, co-occurring TCRs were grouped using DBSCAN, with TCRdist sequence similarity added in when clustering inside HLA-allele-positive subsets. Co-occurrence clustering excluded repertoires with fewer than 30,000 or more than 120,000 public chains, plus five with anomalous nucleotide sharing. This immuneACCESS table, as held by TCRdb, lists in-frame sequences with V and J called but not all clones. Of the missing ones, under half trace to an unresolved V gene in checked studies; the others have no known cause. That table is the source of V, J and clone size, and D and trimming were worked out from the DNA. Counted in this sample were about 140,000 clones; 75% of them appeared once. About 3.5% of the sample is taken by the ten largest.

The cohort consisted of approximately 690 healthy bone marrow donors. Cohort members were all nominally healthy when sampled, although unrecorded immune exposures were likely present. The donor was CMV seronegative and belonged to the group of 350 to 400 seronegative cohort members. A peripheral blood sample was collected from each donor, and TCR beta sequencing was performed on peripheral blood mononuclear cells. The Qiagen DNeasy Blood Extraction Kit was used to extract genomic DNA from the blood cell samples. V is reduced by 0 bases and J by 2 bases, leaving a spacing of 8 bases between them. The germline V gene gives CDR1 as SNHLY and CDR2 as FYNNEI. The CDR3 runs 14 residues from the cysteine to the phenylalanine. Only CDR3 DNA remains: 42 bases, in frame from the first base.

The chain employs TRBV2 and TRBJ2-7, with no D gene named confidently. Input material: PBMCs. The TCR originated in a middle-aged man in good health and CMV-seronegative. The DNA sequence reads TGTGCCAGCAGTGAAGCGAAGCTAGCCTACGAGCAGTACTTC. Its amino acids are CASSEAKLAYEQYF.